This TCR beta chain stems from a study of blood T cell repertoires in COVID-19. On the study more broadly: COVID-19 samples, acute and convalescent, were from the United States, Italy and Spain. PBMCs, B-cell-depleted T cells, or T cells were the source of the cDNA or gDNA that made up the material.

This clone has just a few counts. Per the original methods: Reference gene primer amplification gave estimated nucleated cell counts. Sequenced by immunoSEQ multiplex PCR; TCRdb stores in-frame clones only, minus some. Clone size and the V and J calls come from that table; the DNA yielded D and trimming. In the table there are some 150,000 clones, around 83% of which are singletons. The J segment lost 4 bases and the V segment lost 4 bases, leaving 13 bases of the junction unmatched. Germline V CDR1 and CDR2: SGHRS, YFSETQ. The CDR3 is 19 amino acids. Sequencing input: peripheral blood. This TCR derives from a woman between 55 and 75 years old with COVID-19, enrolled during active disease. This sequence joins TRBV5-1 and TRBJ2-2, with TRBD2 matching 13 bases. In DNA, the CDR3 is TGCGCCAGCAGCCTAGTACCGACTAGCGGGGGGACCCGCACCGGGGAGCTGTTTTTT. Residues: CASSLVPTSGGTRTGELFF.